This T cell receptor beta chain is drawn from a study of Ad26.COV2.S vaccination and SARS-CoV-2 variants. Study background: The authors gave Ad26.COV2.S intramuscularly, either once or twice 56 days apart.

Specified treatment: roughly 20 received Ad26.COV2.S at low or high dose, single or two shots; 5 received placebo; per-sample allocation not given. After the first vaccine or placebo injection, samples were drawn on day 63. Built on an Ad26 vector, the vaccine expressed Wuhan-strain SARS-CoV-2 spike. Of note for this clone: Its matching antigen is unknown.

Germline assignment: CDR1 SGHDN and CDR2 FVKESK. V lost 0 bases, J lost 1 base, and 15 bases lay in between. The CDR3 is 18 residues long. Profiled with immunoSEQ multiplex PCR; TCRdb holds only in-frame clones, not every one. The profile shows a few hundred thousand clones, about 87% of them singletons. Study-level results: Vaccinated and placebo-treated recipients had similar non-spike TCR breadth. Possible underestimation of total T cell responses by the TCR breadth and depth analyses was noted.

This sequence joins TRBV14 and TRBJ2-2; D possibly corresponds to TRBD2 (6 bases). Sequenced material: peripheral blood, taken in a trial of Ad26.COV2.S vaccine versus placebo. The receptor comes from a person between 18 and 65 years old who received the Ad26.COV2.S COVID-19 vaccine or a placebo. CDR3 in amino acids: CASSQDLLRDVNTGELFF. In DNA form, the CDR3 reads TGTGCCAGCAGCCAAGACCTCTTGCGGGACGTGAACACCGGGGAGCTGTTTTTT.